Presented here are 9 T cell receptor beta chains from one specimen sequenced in a study of T-cell memory formation after mild COVID-19. TCRdb fed the 5' RACE reads into MiXCR, producing one record per CDR3 protein. The sample holds approximately 150,000 distinct CDR3 sequences, 10% to 15% seen once. Sequenced material: PBMCs or a T cell subset sorted from them (not recorded which). These TCRs come from a man between 18 and 29 years old who had mild COVID-19 (a few samples of this study predate the infection). Cell type and time point are not known.

In this sample, this clonotype turned up many times. The chain joins TRBV7-2 to TRBJ2-1, with 10 bases matching TRBD2. The CDR3 has 18 amino acids. Germline V gene sequence: CDR1 SGHTA, CDR2 FQGNSA. V gave up 5 bases and J gave up 0 bases; unmatched junction bases: 10. As DNA, the CDR3 is TGTGCCAGCAGCCTCGCCGTAGCGGGGGGAGACTCCTACAATGAGCAGTTCTTC. Protein product: CASSLAVAGGDSYNEQFF.

This clonotype was seen a few times. The rearrangement links TRBV6-2 or TRBV6-3 to TRBJ1-1; no clear D gene. V lost 5 bases and J 1 base, leaving 2 bases between the germline ends. The CDR3 loop spans 11 amino acids. Germline V gives CDR1 MNHEY, CDR2 SVGEGT. CDR3 region: CASSTNTEAFF. In DNA form, the CDR3 reads TGTGCCAGCAGTACGAACACTGAAGCTTTCTTT.

CDR3 region: CASSPSRGTDTQYF. The CDR3 coding sequence is TGTGCCAGCAGCCCCTCACGGGGCACAGATACGCAGTATTTT. This chain uses TRBV12-3 or TRBV12-4 with TRBJ2-3; D gene ambiguous. Trimming shortened V by 6 bases and J by 1 base, and 11 bases separated the two germline ends. This CDR3 comprises 14 residues.

Only a few counts were recorded for this clonotype. The V call is TRBV20-1, the J call TRBJ1-6, with D possibly matching TRBD1 (6 bases). Germline-derived CDR1 and CDR2 are DFQATT and SNEGSKA (reference sequence). CDR3 length: 13 residues. V gave up 1 base and J gave up 12 bases, with 13 bases separating them. This chain's CDR3 is CSARATQGQPLHF. The CDR3 nucleotides are TGCAGTGCTAGAGCTACCCAGGGGCAACCCCTCCACTTT.

The V gene is TRBV20-1, the J gene TRBJ1-2; possibly TRBD1 for D (5 bases). Germline CDR1 DFQATT, CDR2 SNEGSKA (reference sequence). Trimming stripped 3 bases from V and 4 bases from J, with 9 bases between. The CDR3 contains 12 residues. In DNA, the CDR3 is TGCAGTGCTAGGAGGGACCTCTATGGCTACACCTTC. This codes for CSARRDLYGYTF.

This clonotype has more than one count but fewer than ten. The rearrangement uses TRBV4-3 and TRBJ1-1; possibly TRBD1 for D (5 bases). The CDR3 has 16 amino acids. V was shortened by 3 bases and J by 3 bases, with 17 bases between the two germline ends. In germline, CDR1 is LGHNA, CDR2 YSLEER. The CDR3 sequence is CASSHGGADDYTEAFF. In DNA form, the CDR3 reads TGCGCCAGCAGCCATGGCGGGGCAGACGATTACACTGAAGCTTTCTTT.

The V gene is TRBV6-6, the J gene TRBJ1-2; 7 nucleotides align to TRBD1. V was clipped by 2 bases and J by 5 bases; unmatched bases: 8. CDR3 length equals 15 residues. Germline loops: CDR1 MNHNY, CDR2 SVGAGI (reference sequence). The CDR3 bases are TGTGCCAGCAGTTACACGGACAGGAACCCGTATGGCTACACCTTC. Protein: CASSYTDRNPYGYTF.

The chain is built from TRBV24-1 and TRBJ1-4, with D possibly being TRBD1 (6 bases). In germline, CDR1 is KGHDR, CDR2 SFDVKD. Trimming removed 2 bases at V and 1 base at J, with 7 bases between. The CDR3 totals 15 residues. CDR3 sequence (DNA): TGTGCCACCAGTGATTCGGGACAAACTAATGAAAAACTGTTTTTT. Its protein product is CATSDSGQTNEKLFF.

The chain uses TRBV5-6 and TRBJ2-3; perhaps TRBD2 as D (7 bases). From germline, CDR1 is SGHDT and CDR2 YYEEEE. The CDR3 is 16 amino acids. The V and J ends lost 0 bases and 1 base respectively, with 12 bases between them. CDR3 sequence (DNA): TGTGCCAGCAGCTTGGCCGGGGGGCGCGGCACAGATACGCAGTATTTT. Its protein product is CASSLAGGRGTDTQYF.